Shown below are 29 T cell receptor beta chains from a single sample sequenced in a study of T-cell memory formation after mild COVID-19. TCRdb ran MiXCR on the 5' RACE reads and lists one entry per CDR3 protein. Of roughly 240,000 distinct CDR3 sequences listed, roughly 15% are singletons. What was sequenced was PBMCs or a T cell subset sorted from them (not recorded which). Source of these receptors: an adult woman who had mild COVID-19 (a few samples of this study predate the infection). Cell type and time point are not known.

The chain couples TRBV3-1 to TRBJ2-3; the match to TRBD2 covers 15 bases. CDR1 and CDR2 (germline): LGHDT, YNNKEL (reference sequence). This CDR3 has 14 amino acids. V lost 1 base to trimming and J lost 12 bases; unmatched junction nucleotides: 2. CDR3 region: CASSQGTSGRAQYF. CDR3 in DNA: TGTGCCAGCAGCCAAGGGACTAGCGGGAGGGCCCAGTATTTT.

The genes are TRBV7-9 and TRBJ2-3, with TRBD2 matching 12 bases. This CDR3 is 18 amino acids long. Losses at the gene ends were 2 bases for V and 1 base for J; bases not matched to a gene: 7. Germline assignment: CDR1 SEHNR and CDR2 FQNEAQ (reference sequence). CDR3 in DNA: TGTGCCAGCAGCTTAACTAGGCTAGCGGGAGGGCGCACAGATACGCAGTATTTT. Translation: CASSLTRLAGGRTDTQYF.

The chain joins TRBV12-5 to TRBJ2-3; possible D gene TRBD1, 5 bases. This CDR3 comprises 18 residues. V was clipped by 0 bases and J by 4 bases, with 20 bases between them. Germline values: CDR1 LGHNT, CDR2 FRNRAP. The CDR3 loop reads CASGLVPKDTSVADTQYF. CDR3 DNA: TGTGCTAGTGGTTTGGTACCGAAGGACACCAGCGTCGCAGATACGCAGTATTTT.

The chain links TRBV5-1 to TRBJ1-2; D is ambiguous. Trimming took 1 base from V and 2 from J, leaving 9 bases between them. The germline V gene encodes CDR1 SGHRS and CDR2 YFSETQ. The length of the CDR3 is 14 residues. The CDR3 region is CASSLSPANYGYTF. The CDR3 bases are TGCGCCAGCAGCTTGTCTCCAGCGAACTATGGCTACACCTTC. Filled out from reference TRBV5-1 and TRBJ1-2, the complete variable domain reads KAGVTQTPRYLIKTRGQQVTLSCSPISGHRSVSWYQQTPGQGLQFLFEYFSETQRNKGNFPGRFSGRQFSNSRSEMNVSTLELGDSALYLCASSLSPANYGYTFGSGTRLTVV.

The chain carries TRBV25-1 and TRBJ2-3; D is uncertain. V dropped 4 bases and J dropped 2 bases, with 10 bases sitting between them. Germline V gives CDR1 MGHDK, CDR2 SYGVNS. The CDR3 spans 14 residues. The CDR3 DNA is TGTGCCAGCAGTGGAGAATATTCCACAGATACGCAGTATTTT. This gives the protein CASSGEYSTDTQYF.

The J gene is TRBJ2-5, the V gene TRBV19, with a weak D call TRBD2 (5 bases). Trimming took 1 base from V and 1 from J, leaving 10 bases between them. CDR3 length: 15 amino acids. Germline V lookup: CDR1 LNHDA, CDR2 SQIVND (reference sequence). Written as DNA, the CDR3 is TGTGCCAGTAGTATAGGGGGAGTCTCCCAAGAGACCCAGTACTTC. Translated: CASSIGGVSQETQYF.

This chain links TRBV11-2 with TRBJ2-4, with TRBD1 matching 7 bases. CDR1 is SGHAT, CDR2 FQNNGV, per germline. The ends lost 1 base at V and 1 base at J; junction bases unmatched: 10. CDR3 length: 18 residues. The CDR3 sequence is CASSLVETGRIAKNIQYF. CDR3 nucleotide sequence: TGTGCCAGCAGCTTAGTCGAGACAGGGCGAATTGCCAAAAACATTCAGTACTTC.

This chain joins TRBV4-3 and TRBJ2-7; D is perhaps TRBD1 or TRBD2 (5 bases each). This CDR3 region has 15 residues. The germline V gene encodes CDR1 LGHNA and CDR2 YSLEER. Trimming pared 0 bases from V and 2 bases from J, leaving 11 bases between. The CDR3 DNA sequence: TGCGCCAGCAGCCAAGATTCCGGGGCCCCCTACGAGCAGTACTTC. Residues: CASSQDSGAPYEQYF.

This CDR3 is CASSSGQGGRVAEAFF. The CDR3, as DNA: TGTGCCAGCAGTTCAGGACAGGGAGGTCGTGTCGCTGAAGCTTTCTTT. V and J are TRBV12-3 or TRBV12-4 and TRBJ1-1; TRBD1 aligns across 8 bases. J gave up 6 bases and V 4 bases, and 13 bases lay outside the gene matches. CDR3 size: 16 residues.

This clonotype came up a few times. Here the CDR3 DNA reads TGCAGTGCTGACCGGGACACCGGAAACACTGAAGCTTTCTTT. Translation gives CSADRDTGNTEAFF. The chain combines TRBV20-1 with TRBJ1-1; perhaps TRBD1 as D (6 bases). This CDR3 is 14 amino acids long. Germline CDR1 and CDR2: DFQATT and SNEGSKA (reference sequence). Trimming left V 5 bases short and J 2 bases short, with 15 bases between.

This clonotype was detected a few times. The J gene is TRBJ2-7, the V gene TRBV25-1; 9 bases agree with TRBD1. Germline V gives CDR1 MGHDK, CDR2 SYGVNS. V lost 0 bases to trimming and J lost 2 bases; unmatched junction nucleotides: 2. CDR3 length equals 15 residues. The CDR3 spells CASSEYGTGPYEQYF. CDR3 in DNA: TGTGCCAGCAGTGAATACGGGACAGGGCCCTACGAGCAGTACTTC.

V usage is TRBV7-8 and J usage is TRBJ2-6; D is unclear. The V gene lost 1 base and the J gene lost 1 base, with 14 bases spanning the gap. The V gene's germline CDR1 is SGHVS and CDR2 FQNEAQ. This CDR3 is 18 amino acids long. The CDR3 here is CASSLVPVSPSGANVLTF. Here the CDR3 DNA reads TGTGCCAGCAGCTTAGTTCCGGTATCCCCATCTGGGGCCAACGTCCTGACTTTC.

The chain uses TRBV12-3 or TRBV12-4 and TRBJ1-2; 9 nucleotides align to TRBD1. With V trimmed by 6 bases and J by 3 bases, 8 bases remained unmatched. This CDR3 region has 15 residues. The CDR3: CASRGTGTGDYGYTF. CDR3 bases: TGTGCCAGCAGGGGGACAGGGACTGGAGACTATGGCTACACCTTC.

The J gene is TRBJ1-1, the V gene TRBV19; 8 bases line up with TRBD1. This CDR3 comprises 16 residues. After removal of 1 base from V and 8 bases from J, the junction contained 12 bases not matched to a gene. CDR1 is LNHDA and CDR2 is SQIVND in the germline V gene (reference sequence). CDR3 region: CASSIGTKTGAGEAFF. The CDR3 DNA reads as TGTGCCAGTAGTATAGGGACAAAGACAGGGGCGGGAGAAGCTTTCTTT.

Only a few counts were recorded for this clonotype. The chain has TRBV12-3 or TRBV12-4 and TRBJ2-7; 9 bases are shared with TRBD2. V shed 5 bases and J 1 base; nucleotides not matched to a gene: 6. This CDR3 is built from 15 residues. CDR3 loop: CASSQQAGGSYEQYF. In DNA form, the CDR3 reads TGTGCCAGCAGTCAACAGGCGGGGGGGTCCTACGAGCAGTACTTC.

This chain connects TRBV6-5 to TRBJ1-1; D is possibly TRBD1 (5 bases). V was cut by 0 bases and J by 1 base, with 12 bases left in between. There are 16 residues in the CDR3. Germline values: CDR1 MNHEY, CDR2 SVGAGI. Here the CDR3 reads CASSYSMTASNTEAFF. For the CDR3, the DNA is TGTGCCAGCAGTTACTCGATGACAGCCTCGAACACTGAAGCTTTCTTT.

This clonotype has more than one count but fewer than ten. The V and J genes are TRBV18 and TRBJ2-5; no reliable D call. Deletions cut 0 bases from V and 5 bases from J, with 7 bases between. The CDR3 has 13 amino acids. The germline V gene encodes CDR1 KGHSH and CDR2 LQKENI. The CDR3 sequence: CASSPPMMETQYF. The CDR3 region has the DNA TGTGCCAGCTCACCACCGATGATGGAGACCCAGTACTTC.

This clonotype occurred a few times. The V gene is TRBV9, the J gene TRBJ1-1; a weak D match, TRBD1 (6 bases). The CDR3 has 14 amino acids. Germline CDR1 reads SGDLS; CDR2 reads YYNGEE. V shed 0 bases and J shed 11 bases, with 17 bases lying between them. The CDR3 spells CASSVGTASTRAFF. Written as DNA, the CDR3 is TGTGCCAGCAGCGTAGGGACAGCTTCTACCCGCGCTTTCTTT.

This clonotype was found a few times. The DNA for the CDR3 is TGCAGCGTTTTTGTAGGGAGCGCGAATAACTATGGCTACACCTTC. It specifies CSVFVGSANNYGYTF. The rearrangement uses TRBV29-1 and TRBJ1-2; unclear D gene. The CDR3 has 15 residues. Germline V CDR1 and CDR2: SQVTM, ANQGSEA. V dropped 5 bases and J dropped 1 base, with 17 bases sitting between them.

The chain links TRBV5-1 to TRBJ2-3; tentatively, D is TRBD2 (6 bases). The CDR3 extends over 14 amino acids. Germline loops: CDR1 SGHRS, CDR2 YFSETQ. Trimming pared 5 bases from V and 4 bases from J, leaving 14 bases between. This CDR3 is CASRLGGAADTQYF. The CDR3 coding sequence is TGCGCCAGCAGACTGGGGGGTGCCGCAGATACGCAGTATTTT. Full variable domain (outside the CDR3, taken from reference TRBV5-1 and TRBJ2-3): KAGVTQTPRYLIKTRGQQVTLSCSPISGHRSVSWYQQTPGQGLQFLFEYFSETQRNKGNFPGRFSGRQFSNSRSEMNVSTLELGDSALYLCASRLGGAADTQYFGPGTRLTVL.

The chain couples TRBV19 to TRBJ2-2; D is possibly TRBD2 (5 bases). The V gene lost 7 bases and the J gene lost 6 bases, with 15 bases spanning the gap. The germline V gene has CDR1 LNHDA and CDR2 SQIVND (reference sequence). CDR3 length: 14 residues. CDR3 coding DNA: TGTGCCAGTACCCAGTCGCTGGGAGCCGGGGAGCTGTTTTTT. Translation gives CASTQSLGAGELFF.

V usage is TRBV27 and J usage is TRBJ1-3; D might be TRBD1 (6 bases). From germline, CDR1 is MNHEY and CDR2 SMNVEV (reference sequence). Trimming pared 8 bases from V and 0 bases from J, leaving 14 bases between. The CDR3 contains 15 residues. CDR3 amino acids: CASSLRGGSGNTIYF. CDR3 DNA: TGTGCCAGCTCATTAAGGGGGGGCTCTGGAAACACCATATATTTT.

This clonotype has more than one count but fewer than ten. V gene TRBV6-5 combines with J gene TRBJ1-2; 10 bases match TRBD1. Trimming cost V 6 bases and J 5 bases; bases outside gene matches: 15. This CDR3 is 17 amino acids long. Germline CDR1 reads MNHEY; CDR2 reads SVGAGI. In DNA, the CDR3 is TGTGCCAGCAGACACGACAGGGGGCCCCTAGCTCCTTATGGCTACACCTTC. Amino acids: CASRHDRGPLAPYGYTF.

The genes are TRBV5-1 and TRBJ2-1; D ambiguous. Trimming took 4 bases from V and 4 from J, leaving 15 bases between them. This CDR3 is built from 15 residues. Germline V gene lookup returns CDR1 SGHRS and CDR2 YFSETQ. CDR3 protein: CASSAQSVSYNEQFF. The CDR3 region has the DNA TGCGCCAGCAGCGCCCAGTCGGTGTCTTACAATGAGCAGTTCTTC.

This clonotype was picked up a small number of times. V usage is TRBV30 and J usage is TRBJ2-7, with 10 bases fitting TRBD1. The V gene's germline CDR1 is GTSNPN and CDR2 SVGIG (reference sequence). This CDR3 has 14 residues. V was pared by 0 bases and J by 5 bases, with 4 bases of the junction left unmatched. This CDR3 is CAWSVPGTGDEQYF. In DNA, the CDR3 is TGTGCCTGGAGTGTACCCGGGACAGGGGACGAGCAGTACTTC.

The genes are TRBV6-1 and TRBJ1-5, with a tentative D call TRBD1 (5 bases). The CDR3 totals 15 residues. Looked up from germline, CDR1 is MNHNS and CDR2 is SASEGT. Trimming removed 4 bases from V and 5 bases from J, with 15 bases in between. CDR3 protein: CASSGGGAGHQPQHF. CDR3 coding DNA: TGTGCCAGCAGTGGAGGTGGGGCAGGACATCAGCCCCAGCATTTT.

The chain recombines TRBV6-5 with TRBJ1-3; a weak D match, TRBD1 (6 bases). CDR1 and CDR2 from the germline V gene are MNHEY and SVGAGI. V was cut by 8 bases and J by 2 bases, with 13 bases left in between. The CDR3 extends over 14 amino acids. CDR3 region: CASRDRSPGNTIYF. CDR3 DNA: TGTGCCAGCCGAGACAGGTCCCCTGGAAACACCATATATTTT.

The J gene is TRBJ1-4, the V gene TRBV7-9; 8 positions agree with TRBD1. Germline V gene lookup returns CDR1 SEHNR and CDR2 FQNEAQ (reference sequence). The CDR3 consists of 14 residues. V shed 2 bases and J 7 bases; nucleotides not matched to a gene: 3. CDR3 sequence reads: CASSLSGGGEKLFF. The CDR3 DNA reads TGTGCCAGCAGCTTATCAGGGGGCGGTGAAAAACTGTTTTTT. Looking up the rest from reference TRBV7-9 and TRBJ1-4 gives the full variable domain: DTGVSQNPRHKITKRGQNVTFRCDPISEHNRLYWYRQTLGQGPEFLTYFQNEAQLEKSRLLSDRFSAERPKGSFSTLEIQRTEQGDSAMYLCASSLSGGGEKLFFGSGTQLSVL.

This sequence joins TRBV5-6 and TRBJ1-5; no definite D call. The ends were cut back, 2 bases at V and 3 bases at J, with 9 bases in the middle. Per germline, CDR1 SGHDT and CDR2 YYEEEE. The CDR3 has 14 residues. The CDR3 here is CASSFRGVNQPQHF. CDR3 bases: TGTGCCAGCAGCTTCCGGGGAGTCAATCAGCCCCAGCATTTT.